The next 25 T cell receptor beta chains were all read from a single sample in a study of CD8 T cells in ankylosing spondylitis. Notes on the study in general: Typical of ankylosing spondylitis blood, it appeared, was a TCR beta motif of eight highly homologous variants.

Their antigens remain unidentified. A single record per CDR3 protein comes from TCRdb applying MiXCR to the 5' RACE reads. The repertoire holds 450,000 or so distinct CDR3 sequences, with roughly 26% as singletons. Specimen: blood, either unsorted or a sorted T cell fraction (not recorded which). The receptors originated from a male donor with ankylosing spondylitis.

This clonotype was counted a few times. The J gene is TRBJ2-3, the V gene TRBV20-1, with D possibly TRBD2 on 6 matching bases. Trimming left V 1 base short and J 5 bases short, with 7 bases between. CDR1 DFQATT and CDR2 SNEGSKA come from the germline V gene (reference sequence). This CDR3 has 12 residues. The DNA of the CDR3 is TGCAGTGCTAGAGGGGGGGTAGATACGCAGTATTTT. Protein sequence: CSARGGVDTQYF.

V usage is TRBV20-1 and J usage is TRBJ1-4; 9 bases align to TRBD1. Germline loops: CDR1 DFQATT, CDR2 SNEGSKA (reference sequence). Losses at the gene ends were 1 base for V and 4 bases for J; bases not matched to a gene: 4. This CDR3 spans 15 amino acids. In DNA form, the CDR3 reads TGCAGTGCTAGAGTTTCGGGACAGGGTAATGAAAAACTGTTTTTT. It specifies CSARVSGQGNEKLFF.

There are a few counts of this clonotype. This chain joins TRBV2 and TRBJ2-5; TRBD1 might be the D (6 bases). Germline CDR1 and CDR2: SNHLY and FYNNEI. CDR3 length: 12 amino acids. V was pared by 11 bases and J by 4 bases, with 14 bases between. For the CDR3, the DNA is TGTGCCTCAAACAGGGTTGGAGAGACCCAGTACTTC. Translating it yields CASNRVGETQYF.

This clonotype was detected a few times. This chain joins TRBV5-5 and TRBJ2-1; 10 bases agree with TRBD2. V lost 4 bases, J lost 4 bases, and 2 bases stayed unmatched. CDR3 length: 14 residues. Germline V gene sequence: CDR1 SGHKS, CDR2 YYEKEE (reference sequence). CDR3 amino acids: CASSPTSGYNEQFF. In DNA form, the CDR3 reads TGTGCCAGCAGCCCGACTAGCGGGTACAATGAGCAGTTCTTC.

The V call is TRBV7-6, the J call TRBJ2-5; 11 nucleotides line up with TRBD1. CDR3 length equals 16 residues. Germline-derived CDR1 and CDR2 are SGHVS and FNYEAQ. The trim removed 0 bases at V and 5 bases at J, leaving 5 bases unmatched. The CDR3 spells CASSLAGQGAGETQYF. The CDR3 nucleotides read TGTGCCAGCAGCTTAGCAGGACAGGGGGCAGGCGAGACCCAGTACTTC.

The chain links TRBV11-2 to TRBJ1-4; 8 nucleotides align to TRBD1. Germline V lookup: CDR1 SGHAT, CDR2 FQNNGV. The CDR3 runs to 15 residues. The ends lost 3 bases at V and 8 bases at J; junction bases unmatched: 8. The CDR3 here is CASSLNRQGWEKLFF. The CDR3 region has the DNA TGTGCCAGCAGCTTGAACAGACAGGGGTGGGAAAAACTGTTTTTT.

The rearrangement joins TRBV10-1 to TRBJ2-5; 7 bases are a match to TRBD2. There are 11 residues in the CDR3. V shed 11 bases and J 2 bases; nucleotides not matched to a gene: 2. Germline lookup yields CDR1 WNHNN and CDR2 SYGVQD (reference sequence). The DNA of the CDR3 is TGCGCCTCGGGGGGACAAGAGACCCAGTACTTC. As protein: CASGGQETQYF.

In this sample, this clonotype turned up a few times. The rearrangement links TRBV20-1 to TRBJ1-6; D is ambiguous. CDR1 is DFQATT and CDR2 is SNEGSKA in the germline V gene (reference sequence). This CDR3 has 13 residues. V was clipped by 7 bases and J by 5 bases, with 12 bases between them. The CDR3: CSGRAFHNSPLHF. The CDR3 DNA sequence: TGCAGTGGGCGCGCCTTCCATAATTCACCCCTCCACTTT.

This sequence joins TRBV6-1 and TRBJ1-4; 11 nucleotides match TRBD1. V shed 5 bases, J shed 3 bases, and the junction held 5 bases outside the gene matches. The CDR3 extends over 16 amino acids. Germline values: CDR1 MNHNS, CDR2 SASEGT. The CDR3 DNA reads TGTGCCAGCAGTCGGACAGGGGGCTTGGCTAATGAAAAACTGTTTTTT. Translating it yields CASSRTGGLANEKLFF.

V and J are TRBV12-3 or TRBV12-4 and TRBJ2-3, with 7 bases aligning to TRBD1. The junction had 7 bases not matched to a gene; V was cut back by 6 bases and J by 4 bases. This CDR3 region has 14 residues. This chain's CDR3 is CASRTGIFPDTQYF. For the CDR3, the DNA is TGTGCCAGCAGGACAGGGATCTTCCCAGATACGCAGTATTTT.

This clonotype was detected a few times. This chain joins TRBV7-2 and TRBJ1-3; D unclear. The V end lost 5 bases, the J end lost 0 bases, and 5 bases lay between the germline ends. The CDR3 consists of 13 residues. CDR1 and CDR2 from the germline V gene are SGHTA and FQGNSA. CDR3 nucleotides: TGTGCCAGCAGCACACGCTCTGGAAACACCATATATTTT. Amino acids: CASSTRSGNTIYF.

The chain employs TRBV7-2 and TRBJ2-1; TRBD2 is a possible D gene (5 bases). The CDR3 runs to 16 residues. V shed 5 bases and J shed 1 base, with 15 bases lying between them. Germline CDR1 is SGHTA and CDR2 is FQGNSA. The CDR3: CASSRFGAASYNEQFF. The CDR3 DNA reads TGTGCCAGCAGCCGTTTCGGAGCGGCTTCCTACAATGAGCAGTTCTTC.

V is TRBV3-1 and J is TRBJ1-6, with a weak D call TRBD1 (6 bases). Germline CDR1 is LGHDT and CDR2 is YNNKEL (reference sequence). Deletions cut 0 bases from V and 10 bases from J, with 10 bases between. The CDR3 runs to 14 residues. CDR3 bases: TGTGCCAGCAGCCAAGACAACAGGGAATCACCCCTCCACTTT. Translation gives CASSQDNRESPLHF.

The table lists this clonotype with a few counts. This chain uses TRBV24-1 with TRBJ2-1, with 8 bases that match TRBD1. This CDR3 has 16 residues. The trim removed 5 bases at V and 6 bases at J, leaving 11 bases unmatched. Germline V gene data show CDR1 as KGHDR and CDR2 as SFDVKD. The CDR3 sequence: CATSAPTGVRGNEQFF. CDR3 coding DNA: TGTGCCACCAGTGCCCCGACAGGGGTCAGGGGCAATGAGCAGTTCTTC.

The gene calls are TRBV9 and TRBJ2-1, with 7 bases that match TRBD2. The CDR3 runs to 16 residues. V lost 0 bases to trimming and J lost 4 bases; unmatched junction nucleotides: 7. The germline V gene has CDR1 SGDLS and CDR2 YYNGEE. The CDR3 region has the DNA TGTGCCAGCAGCGTAGAGAGCGGGAACCGGTACAATGAGCAGTTCTTC. It translates to CASSVESGNRYNEQFF.

This clonotype was detected only a few times. The rearrangement joins TRBV20-1 to TRBJ2-2; D gene ambiguous. Trimming took off 7 bases at V and 8 bases at J, with 11 bases between the two ends. The CDR3 loop spans 11 amino acids. Germline-derived CDR1 and CDR2 are DFQATT and SNEGSKA (reference sequence). CDR3 in DNA: TGCAGTGTTACCGCGATGGGGGAGCTGTTTTTT. Translating it yields CSVTAMGELFF.

In this sample, this clonotype turned up a few times. The V gene is TRBV29-1, the J gene TRBJ2-1; a weak D match, TRBD2 (5 bases). Germline V CDR1 and CDR2: SQVTM, ANQGSEA. V dropped 5 bases and J dropped 0 bases, with 20 bases sitting between them. The CDR3 is made up of 17 amino acids. The CDR3 protein is CSVRLWAASSSYNEQFF. CDR3 DNA: TGCAGCGTTCGACTATGGGCAGCGTCAAGCTCCTACAATGAGCAGTTCTTC.

This clonotype was seen a few times. This rearrangement joins TRBV20-1 to TRBJ1-2; a possible D gene is TRBD1 (6 bases). Trimming removed 0 bases from V and 7 bases from J, with 12 bases in between. Germline V gene lookup returns CDR1 DFQATT and CDR2 SNEGSKA (reference sequence). The CDR3 covers 13 residues. Written as DNA, the CDR3 is TGCAGTGCTAGAGATTCGACAGGCTCTGGCTACACCTTC. Amino acid sequence: CSARDSTGSGYTF.

V and J are TRBV6-1 and TRBJ1-2; D may be TRBD1 (6 bases). This CDR3 contains 14 residues. Trimming took 6 bases from V and 0 from J, leaving 11 bases between them. Germline V lookup: CDR1 MNHNS, CDR2 SASEGT. The CDR3 DNA is TGTGCCAGCAGGCAGGGGTTGTCTAACTATGGCTACACCTTC. Encoded protein: CASRQGLSNYGYTF.

The V gene is TRBV20-1, the J gene TRBJ2-7; D not certain. CDR3 length equals 11 residues. Looked up from germline, CDR1 is DFQATT and CDR2 is SNEGSKA (reference sequence). Deletions cut 1 base from V and 2 bases from J, with 3 bases between. DNA of the CDR3: TGCAGTGCTAGAGTTCCCTACGAGCAGTACTTC. Amino acid sequence: CSARVPYEQYF.

This clonotype was picked up a small number of times. The chain carries TRBV7-2 and TRBJ2-3; no clear D. Germline loops: CDR1 SGHTA, CDR2 FQGNSA. This CDR3 spans 12 amino acids. The V and J ends lost 5 bases and 6 bases respectively, with 9 bases between them. The CDR3, as DNA: TGTGCCAGCAGCGGACCCGGCGATACGCAGTATTTT. Its protein product is CASSGPGDTQYF.

The rearrangement joins TRBV6-2 or TRBV6-3 to TRBJ1-1; 12 bases fit TRBD1. Germline CDR1 reads MNHEY; CDR2 reads SVGEGT. The CDR3 sequence is 17 residues long. With V trimmed by 5 bases and J by 0 bases, 7 bases remained unmatched. CDR3 nucleotide sequence: TGTGCCAGCAGTCCCTCCGGGACAGGGGGCATGAACACTGAAGCTTTCTTT. Protein product: CASSPSGTGGMNTEAFF.

The rearrangement uses TRBV14 and TRBJ1-3; no definite D call. The V end lost 1 base, the J end lost 4 bases, and 2 bases lay between the germline ends. Looked up from germline, CDR1 is SGHDN and CDR2 is FVKESK. The CDR3 contains 12 residues. The CDR3 reads CASSQAGNTIYF. CDR3 DNA: TGTGCCAGCAGCCAAGCGGGAAACACCATATATTTT.

This rearrangement joins TRBV10-3 to TRBJ2-7, with 7 positions matching TRBD1. V trimming: 9 bases; J trimming: 3 bases; junction bases outside the gene matches: 5. Germline V gene sequence: CDR1 ENHRY, CDR2 SYGVKD. CDR3 length: 12 residues. In DNA, the CDR3 is TGTGCCATAGGGACAGAAAGCTACGAGCAGTACTTC. Translated, it gives CAIGTESYEQYF.

This chain joins TRBV9 and TRBJ2-7; tentatively, D is TRBD2 (6 bases). The CDR3 sequence is 13 residues long. Germline assignment: CDR1 SGDLS and CDR2 YYNGEE. Trimming shortened V by 4 bases and J by 5 bases, and 13 bases separated the two germline ends. The CDR3 loop is CASSYGGIHEQYF. The CDR3 bases are TGTGCCAGCAGCTACGGAGGGATCCACGAGCAGTACTTC.